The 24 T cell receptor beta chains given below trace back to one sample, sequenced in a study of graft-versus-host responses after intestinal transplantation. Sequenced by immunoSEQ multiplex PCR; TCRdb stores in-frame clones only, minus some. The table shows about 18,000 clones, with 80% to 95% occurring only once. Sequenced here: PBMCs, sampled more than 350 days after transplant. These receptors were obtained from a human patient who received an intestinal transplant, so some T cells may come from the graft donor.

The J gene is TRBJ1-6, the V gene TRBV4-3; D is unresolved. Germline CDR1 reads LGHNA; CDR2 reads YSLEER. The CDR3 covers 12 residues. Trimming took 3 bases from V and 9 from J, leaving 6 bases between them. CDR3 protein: CASSHGSSPLHF. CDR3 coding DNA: TGCGCCAGCAGCCACGGATCTTCACCCCTCCACTTT.

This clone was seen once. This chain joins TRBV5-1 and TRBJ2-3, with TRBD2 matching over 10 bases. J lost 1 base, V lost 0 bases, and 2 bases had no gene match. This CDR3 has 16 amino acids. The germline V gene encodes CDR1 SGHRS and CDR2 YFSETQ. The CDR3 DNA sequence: TGCGCCAGCAGCTTGGCCACTAGCGGGGGCACAGATACGCAGTATTTT. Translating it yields CASSLATSGGTDTQYF.

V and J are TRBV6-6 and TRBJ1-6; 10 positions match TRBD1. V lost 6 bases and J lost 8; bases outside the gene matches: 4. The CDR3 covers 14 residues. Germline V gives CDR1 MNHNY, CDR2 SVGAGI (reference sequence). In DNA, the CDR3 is TGTGCCAGCAGCCGACAGGGGGCGGATTCACCCCTCCACTTT. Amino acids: CASSRQGADSPLHF.

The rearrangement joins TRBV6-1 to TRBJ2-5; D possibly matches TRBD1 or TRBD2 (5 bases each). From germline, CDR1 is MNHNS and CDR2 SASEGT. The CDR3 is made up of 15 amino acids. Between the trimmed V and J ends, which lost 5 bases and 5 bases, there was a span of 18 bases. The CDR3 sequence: CASSTLTVTGETQYF. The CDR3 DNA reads TGTGCCAGCAGTACCTTGACAGTGACGGGGGAGACCCAGTACTTC.

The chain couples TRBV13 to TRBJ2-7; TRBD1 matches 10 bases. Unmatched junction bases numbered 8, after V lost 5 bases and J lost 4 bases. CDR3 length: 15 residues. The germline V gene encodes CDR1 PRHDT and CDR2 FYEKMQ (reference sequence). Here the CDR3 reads CASSLAGTGVYEQYF. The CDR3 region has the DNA TGTGCCAGCAGCCTAGCCGGGACAGGGGTTTACGAGCAGTACTTC.

In nucleotides, the CDR3 is TGTGCCAGCAGCTTACCCTACGAGCAGTACTTC. Its translation is CASSLPYEQYF. The chain combines TRBV11-2 with TRBJ2-7; no clear D gene. The V end lost 2 bases, the J end lost 2 bases, and 1 base lay between the germline ends. The CDR3 length is 11 residues. CDR1 and CDR2 (germline): SGHAT, FQNNGV.

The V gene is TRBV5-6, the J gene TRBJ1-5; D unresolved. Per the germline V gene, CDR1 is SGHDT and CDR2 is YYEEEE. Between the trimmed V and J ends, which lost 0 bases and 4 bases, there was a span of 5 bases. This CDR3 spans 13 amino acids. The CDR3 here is CASSLALNQPQHF. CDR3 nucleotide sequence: TGTGCCAGCAGCTTGGCCCTTAATCAGCCCCAGCATTTT.

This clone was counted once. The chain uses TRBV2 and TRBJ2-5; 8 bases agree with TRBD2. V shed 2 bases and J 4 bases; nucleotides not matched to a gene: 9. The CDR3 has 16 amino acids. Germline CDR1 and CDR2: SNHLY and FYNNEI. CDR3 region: CASSERAGGSRETQYF. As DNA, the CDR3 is TGTGCCAGCAGTGAAAGGGCGGGGGGATCAAGAGAGACCCAGTACTTC.

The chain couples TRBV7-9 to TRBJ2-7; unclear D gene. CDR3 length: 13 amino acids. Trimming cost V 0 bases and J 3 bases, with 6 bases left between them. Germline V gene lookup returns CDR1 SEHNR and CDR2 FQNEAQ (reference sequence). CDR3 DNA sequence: TGTGCCAGCAGCTTAGCCTCCTACTACGAGCAGTACTTC. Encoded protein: CASSLASYYEQYF.

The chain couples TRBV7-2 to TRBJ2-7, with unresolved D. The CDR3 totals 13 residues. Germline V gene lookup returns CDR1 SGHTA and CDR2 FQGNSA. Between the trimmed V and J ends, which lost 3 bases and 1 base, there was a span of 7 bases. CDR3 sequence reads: CASSFRPSYEQYF. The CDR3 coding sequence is TGTGCCAGCAGCTTTCGCCCGTCCTACGAGCAGTACTTC.

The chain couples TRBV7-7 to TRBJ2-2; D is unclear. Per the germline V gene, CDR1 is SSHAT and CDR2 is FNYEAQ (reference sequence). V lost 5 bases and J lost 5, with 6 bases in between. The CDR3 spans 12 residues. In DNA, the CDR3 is TGTGCCAGCAGCCACTCAACCGGGGAGCTGTTTTTT. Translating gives CASSHSTGELFF.

CDR3 in amino acids: CASTDGGIGYTF. CDR3 nucleotide sequence: TGTGCCAGCACCGACGGGGGGATTGGCTACACCTTC. The chain links TRBV6-6 to TRBJ1-2; D might be TRBD1 (5 bases). Per germline, CDR1 MNHNY and CDR2 SVGAGI (reference sequence). CDR3 length: 12 amino acids. With 7 bases removed from V and 7 bases from J, the gap between germline ends came to 13 bases.

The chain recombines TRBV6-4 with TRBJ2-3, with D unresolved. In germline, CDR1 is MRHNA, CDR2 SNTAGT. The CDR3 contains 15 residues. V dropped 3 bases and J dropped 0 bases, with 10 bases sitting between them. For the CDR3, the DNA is TGTGCCAGCAGTGAGATACTTTCTAGCACAGATACGCAGTATTTT. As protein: CASSEILSSTDTQYF.

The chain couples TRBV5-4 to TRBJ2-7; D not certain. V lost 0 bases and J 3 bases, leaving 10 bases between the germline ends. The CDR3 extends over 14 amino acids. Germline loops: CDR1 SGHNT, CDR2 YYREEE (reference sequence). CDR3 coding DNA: TGTGCCAGCAGCTTGGCCGAACCCTACTACGAGCAGTACTTC. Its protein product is CASSLAEPYYEQYF. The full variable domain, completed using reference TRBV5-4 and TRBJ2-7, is ETGVTQSPTHLIKTRGQQVTLRCSSQSGHNTVSWYQQALGQGPQFIFQYYREEENGRGNFPPRFSGLQFPNYSSELNVNALELDDSALYLCASSLAEPYYEQYFGPGTRLTVT.

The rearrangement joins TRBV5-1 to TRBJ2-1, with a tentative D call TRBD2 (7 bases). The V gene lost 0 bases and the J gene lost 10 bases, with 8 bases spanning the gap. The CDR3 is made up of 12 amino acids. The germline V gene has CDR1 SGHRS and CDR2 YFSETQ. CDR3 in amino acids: CASSLAGGEQFF. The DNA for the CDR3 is TGCGCCAGCAGCTTGGCGGGGGGCGAGCAGTTCTTC.

CDR3 region: CATRSGGAGTDTQYF. CDR3 bases: TGTGCCACCCGTAGCGGGGGGGCCGGGACAGATACGCAGTATTTT. The chain carries TRBV6-1 and TRBJ2-3, with 11 bases that match TRBD2. Germline CDR1 MNHNS, CDR2 SASEGT. V dropped 10 bases and J dropped 3; count of bases not matched to a gene: 9. This CDR3 contains 15 residues.

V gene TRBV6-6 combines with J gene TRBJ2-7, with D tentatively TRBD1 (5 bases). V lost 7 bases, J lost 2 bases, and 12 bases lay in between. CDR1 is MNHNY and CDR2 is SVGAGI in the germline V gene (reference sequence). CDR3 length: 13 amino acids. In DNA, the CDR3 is TGTGCCAGCATCCGCCGACAGCCCTACGAGCAGTACTTC. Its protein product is CASIRRQPYEQYF.

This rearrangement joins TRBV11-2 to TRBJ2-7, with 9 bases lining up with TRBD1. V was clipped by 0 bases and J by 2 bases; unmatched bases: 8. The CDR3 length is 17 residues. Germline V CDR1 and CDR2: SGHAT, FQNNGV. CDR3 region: CASSLEYRDRVTYEQYF. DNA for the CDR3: TGTGCCAGCAGCTTAGAGTACCGGGACAGGGTAACCTACGAGCAGTACTTC.

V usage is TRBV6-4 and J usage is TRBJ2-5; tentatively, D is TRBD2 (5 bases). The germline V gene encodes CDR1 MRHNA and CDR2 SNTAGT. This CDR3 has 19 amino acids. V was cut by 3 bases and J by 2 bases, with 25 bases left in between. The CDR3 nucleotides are TGTGCCAGCAGTGAGGCCCTGGACTGGTTGGGTTATCTTCAAGAGACCCAGTACTTC. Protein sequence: CASSEALDWLGYLQETQYF.

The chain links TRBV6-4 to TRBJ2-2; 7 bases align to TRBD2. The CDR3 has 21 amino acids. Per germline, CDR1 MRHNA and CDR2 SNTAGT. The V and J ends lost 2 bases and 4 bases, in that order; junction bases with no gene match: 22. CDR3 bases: TGTGCCAGCAGTGACGATCTGACAGCGAGACTAGGGAGGGTTCCCACCGGGGAGCTGTTTTTT. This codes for CASSDDLTARLGRVPTGELFF.

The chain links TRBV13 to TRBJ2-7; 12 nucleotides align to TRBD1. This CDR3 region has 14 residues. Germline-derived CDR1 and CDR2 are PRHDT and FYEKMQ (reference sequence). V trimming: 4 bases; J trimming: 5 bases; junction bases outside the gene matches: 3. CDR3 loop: CASSSGTGGDEQYF. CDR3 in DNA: TGTGCCAGCAGCTCCGGGACAGGGGGCGACGAGCAGTACTTC. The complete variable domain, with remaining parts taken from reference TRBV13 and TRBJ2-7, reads AAGVIQSPRHLIKEKRETATLKCYPIPRHDTVYWYQQGPGQDPQFLISFYEKMQSDKGSIPDRFSAQQFSDYHSELNMSSLELGDSALYFCASSSGTGGDEQYFGPGTRLTVT.

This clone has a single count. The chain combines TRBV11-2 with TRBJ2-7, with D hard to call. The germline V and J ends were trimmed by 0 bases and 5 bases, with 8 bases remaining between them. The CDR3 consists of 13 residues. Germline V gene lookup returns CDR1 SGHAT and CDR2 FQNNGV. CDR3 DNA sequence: TGTGCCAGCAGCTTAGACCAGACGGACGAGCAGTACTTC. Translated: CASSLDQTDEQYF.

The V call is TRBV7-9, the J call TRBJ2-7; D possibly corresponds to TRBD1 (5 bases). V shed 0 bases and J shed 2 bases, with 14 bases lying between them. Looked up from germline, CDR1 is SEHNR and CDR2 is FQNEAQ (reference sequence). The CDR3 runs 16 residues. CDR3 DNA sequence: TGTGCCAGCAGCTTAGCCCTACAGGAATCTACCTACGAGCAGTACTTC. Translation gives CASSLALQESTYEQYF.

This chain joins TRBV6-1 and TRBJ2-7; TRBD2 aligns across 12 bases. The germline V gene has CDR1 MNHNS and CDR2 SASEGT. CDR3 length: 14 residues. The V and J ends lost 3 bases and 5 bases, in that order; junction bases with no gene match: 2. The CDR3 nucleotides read TGTGCCAGCAGTGAGACTAGCGGGAGCCACGAGCAGTACTTC. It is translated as CASSETSGSHEQYF.